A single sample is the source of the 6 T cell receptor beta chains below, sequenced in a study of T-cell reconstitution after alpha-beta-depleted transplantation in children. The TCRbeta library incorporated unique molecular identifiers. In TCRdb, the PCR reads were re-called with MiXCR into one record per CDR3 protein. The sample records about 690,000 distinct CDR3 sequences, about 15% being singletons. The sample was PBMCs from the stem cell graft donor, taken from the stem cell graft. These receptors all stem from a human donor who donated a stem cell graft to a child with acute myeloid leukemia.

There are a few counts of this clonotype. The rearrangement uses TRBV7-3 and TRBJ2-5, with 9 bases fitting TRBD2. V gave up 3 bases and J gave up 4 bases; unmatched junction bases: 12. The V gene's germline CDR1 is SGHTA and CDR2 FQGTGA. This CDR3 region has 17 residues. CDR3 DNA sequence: TGTGCCAGCAGCTTTACTAGTAAGAGCGGGGGGCTAGAGACCCAGTACTTC. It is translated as CASSFTSKSGGLETQYF.

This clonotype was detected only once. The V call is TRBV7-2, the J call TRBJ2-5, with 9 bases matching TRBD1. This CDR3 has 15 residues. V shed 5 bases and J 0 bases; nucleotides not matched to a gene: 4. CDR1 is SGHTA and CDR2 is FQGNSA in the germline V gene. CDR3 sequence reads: CASSRWTGDQETQYF. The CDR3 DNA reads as TGTGCCAGCAGCAGATGGACAGGGGACCAAGAGACCCAGTACTTC.

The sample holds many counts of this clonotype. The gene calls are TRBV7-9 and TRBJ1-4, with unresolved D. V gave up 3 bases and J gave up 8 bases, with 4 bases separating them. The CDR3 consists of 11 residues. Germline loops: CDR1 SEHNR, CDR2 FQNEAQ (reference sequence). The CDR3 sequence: CASSFEEKLFF. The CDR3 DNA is TGTGCCAGCAGCTTTGAAGAAAAACTGTTTTTT. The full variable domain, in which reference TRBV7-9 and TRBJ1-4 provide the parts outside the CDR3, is DTGVSQNPRHKITKRGQNVTFRCDPISEHNRLYWYRQTLGQGPEFLTYFQNEAQLEKSRLLSDRFSAERPKGSFSTLEIQRTEQGDSAMYLCASSFEEKLFFGSGTQLSVL.

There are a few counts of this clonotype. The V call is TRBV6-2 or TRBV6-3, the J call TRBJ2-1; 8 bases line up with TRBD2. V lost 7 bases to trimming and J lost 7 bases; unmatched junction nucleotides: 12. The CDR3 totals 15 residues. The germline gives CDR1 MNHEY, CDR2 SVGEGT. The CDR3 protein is CASKSPGGRGNEQFF. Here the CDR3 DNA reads TGTGCCAGCAAGTCCCCGGGGGGGAGGGGAAATGAGCAGTTCTTC.

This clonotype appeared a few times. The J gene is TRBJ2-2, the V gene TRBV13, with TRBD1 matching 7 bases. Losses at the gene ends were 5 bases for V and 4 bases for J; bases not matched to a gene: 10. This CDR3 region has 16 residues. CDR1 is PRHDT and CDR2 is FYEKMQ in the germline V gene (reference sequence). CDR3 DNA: TGTGCCAGCAGCCTCCGAGTGACAGGGACCACCGGGGAGCTGTTTTTT. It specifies CASSLRVTGTTGELFF.

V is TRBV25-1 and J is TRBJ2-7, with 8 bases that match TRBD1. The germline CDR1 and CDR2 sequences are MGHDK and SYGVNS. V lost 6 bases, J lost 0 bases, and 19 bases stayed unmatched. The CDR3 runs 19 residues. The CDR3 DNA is TGTGCCAGCAGATCCATACCCCAAGGGGACAGGTTCCTCTCCTACGAGCAGTACGTC. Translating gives CASRSIPQGDRFLSYEQYV.